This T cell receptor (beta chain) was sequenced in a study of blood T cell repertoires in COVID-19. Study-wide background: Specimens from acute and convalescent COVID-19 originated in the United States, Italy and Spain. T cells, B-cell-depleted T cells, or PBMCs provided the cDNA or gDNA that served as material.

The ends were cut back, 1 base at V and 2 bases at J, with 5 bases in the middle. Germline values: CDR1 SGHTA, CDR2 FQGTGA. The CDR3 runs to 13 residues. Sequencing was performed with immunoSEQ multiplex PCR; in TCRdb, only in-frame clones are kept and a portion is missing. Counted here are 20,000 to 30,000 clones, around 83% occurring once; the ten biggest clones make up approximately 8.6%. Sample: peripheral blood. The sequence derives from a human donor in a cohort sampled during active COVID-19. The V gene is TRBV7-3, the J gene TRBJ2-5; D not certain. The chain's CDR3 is CASSLRVQETQYF. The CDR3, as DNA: TGTGCCAGCAGCTTAAGAGTTCAAGAGACCCAGTACTTC. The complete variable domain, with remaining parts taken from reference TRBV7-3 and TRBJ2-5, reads GAGVSQTPSNKVTEKGKYVELRCDPISGHTALYWYRQSLGQGPEFLIYFQGTGAADDSGLPNDRFFAVRPEGSVSTLKIQRTERGDSAVYLCASSLRVQETQYFGPGTRLLVL.